The entry that follows covers one T cell receptor (beta chain) sequence. Its antigen is currently not known. Base quality data are lacking; no much larger clone is found one base away. These data come from a study of cytomegalovirus exposure and HLA in healthy donors (dated by TCRdb to 2016 to 2017). As for the study more broadly: An earlier analysis of about 530 of the donors reported 250 to 300 Gb of sequence data and around 110 million unique TCR beta sequences obtained from roughly 180 million T cells. Around 330 gigabases of sequencing data and about 92 million unique TCR sequences made up an early release that covered over 550 HLA-typed donors. The genetic ancestry cluster associated with self-reported Caucasian donors included approximately 85% of the roughly 360 genotyped donors. The aim of the study was to test whether cataloging public T cell receptors could identify signatures of past pathogen exposure. The study used immunosequencing to profile the T cell repertoires of hundreds of subjects and linked those repertoires to cytomegalovirus serostatus. Besides the first cohort of about 730 subjects, a separate validation cohort made up of 120 different subjects was used. The study combined high-throughput TCR immunosequencing, statistical association of individual TCRs with disease status, and machine learning to predict cytomegalovirus infection status. To study patterns of TCR occurrence, a later analysis re-analyzed previously published TCR beta repertoires from 500 to 850 donors and added high-resolution HLA genotyping. The later analysis used no new phenotypic data to find candidate immune exposures, relying instead on TCR beta sequences and their occurrence across donors. In an earlier analysis of roughly 540 of the donors, high-throughput TCR beta sequencing was used to judge whether each TCR beta V gene segment behaved as functional or pseudogenic. Donor age, sex, ethnicity and CMV serostatus were compiled together with the repertoire data. A later genetic analysis took genome-wide SNP genotypes for about 55% of the roughly 700 donors and used that subset as a discovery cohort. Every repertoire in the discovery cohort had been generated on one and the same sequencing platform. HLA typing covered class I and class II loci at four-digit resolution. Typing coverage differed by locus: A, B, C, DRB1 and DQB1 were typed in roughly 629-630 donors, DQA1 in about 500, DPA1 in some 570, and DPB1 in approximately 450. Four or five DR-DQ haplotypes were treated as single units for association and clustering because of strong linkage in the cohort. On average, roughly 250,000 unique TCR beta nucleotide sequences were sequenced per donor among fewer than 500 genotyped donors of the cohort, with around 19% of those sequences being non-productive. Study-wide conclusions, independent of this receptor: The 87-base-pair reads could not distinguish some IMGT-functional V segments, including TRBV6-2 and TRBV6-3, so those segments were excluded. The cohort was sequenced for TCR beta chains only, and without alpha or paired-chain data the features that could be detected were limited. Three of the identified cytomegalovirus-associated TCR beta chains were confirmed in vitro to be specific for cytomegalovirus antigens. According to the authors, the approach could potentially be generalized to other disease states and immunological phenotypes. At a false discovery rate of 0.05, a later analysis linked 16,000 or so TCR beta sequences to specific HLA alleles. The sequencing pipeline was judged likely to have produced a cluster of highly shared sequence variants as a technical artifact. Correlated functional status among segregating V segments might reflect linkage disequilibrium, but an unknown experimental factor could not be ruled out. A further reported finding was that TCR beta sequences accurately predicted the HLA-A and HLA-B alleles for most subjects in the first cohort. Broadly in line with IMGT annotations, most TCR beta V segments showed up in productive rearrangements about 87% or about 30% of the time in an earlier analysis of 587 of the donors. When HLA alleles, especially DR and DQ, strongly co-occurred, attributing TCR associations to individual alleles was difficult. The earlier analysis of approximately 560 of the donors excluded some 15 rarely observed V segments, including chromosome 9 orphons, because counts were too low. A later analysis found that HLA-associated TCR beta chains were more clonally expanded and had lower generation probabilities than equally common non-associated chains. Most TCR sequences were seen in very few donors, while some public TCRs were found in many individuals. The classifier was reported to diagnose cytomegalovirus status with high specificity and sensitivity in both the original cohort and the validation cohort. A later analysis reported that several top co-occurrence clusters appeared linked to parvovirus B19, influenza, CMV and Epstein-Barr virus. Because some donors lacked HLA typing at each locus, the association tests relied only on the typed subset. Immune exposure information for the cohort was limited to CMV serostatus. The study listed 150 to 200 TCR beta chains as associated with cytomegalovirus. V-gene and J-gene trimming of TCR beta chains was associated with a missense DCLRE1C variant in a later genetic analysis, and the association was replicated in an independent cohort. The presence/absence analyses assumed that sequencing depth was roughly uniform across donors, and that assumption may not be true. Most CMV-associated TCR beta chains appeared to be HLA-restricted in a later analysis, and the HLA associations seemed to be driven largely by CMV exposure. In a later genetic analysis, fewer N-insertions in productive TCRs were reported among donors in an Asian-associated ancestry cluster than the roughly 700-donor mean. In a later analysis, the rate of TCR association differed among HLA loci, with DRB1 alleles having the most associated TCRs and HLA-C alleles having the fewest.

There are 15 amino acids in the CDR3, from cysteine to phenylalanine inclusive. Solely the CDR3 DNA is kept, with 45 bases framed from the first base. CDR1 and CDR2 were assigned from the germline V gene as WSHSY and SAAADI. Trimming removed 3 bases from V and 4 bases from J, leaving 13 bases between the germline ends. In total, just over 650 healthy bone marrow donors made up the cohort. All cohort members were sampled while nominally healthy, although unrecorded immune exposures were likely present. The donor tested CMV seronegative, placing the donor among the 352 seronegative members of the cohort. Each donor provided a peripheral blood sample, and peripheral blood mononuclear cells were used for TCR beta sequencing. The Qiagen DNeasy Blood Extraction Kit was used to extract genomic DNA from the blood cell samples. Library creation used the immunoSEQ multiplex PCR assay. For the multiplex PCR, a mixture combining 60 forward primers for TCR Vbeta segments and 13 reverse primers for TCR Jbeta segments was used. A multiplex PCR assay on genomic DNA amplified the CDR3 region of rearranged TCR beta genes. The Illumina HiSeq System was used to sequence the amplified TCR beta libraries as 87-base-pair reads. In the authors' own workflow: A later analysis tallied tens of millions of unique TCR beta chains across the 650 to 750 repertoires, and about 10 million of those chains were shared by two or more donors. A nearest-neighbor algorithm error-corrected the raw reads and collapsed the reads into unique sequences, merging closely related sequences to remove PCR and sequencing errors. CDR3 sequences were aligned to IMGT reference sequences to assign V, D and J gene segments. For a sequence to be retained, a match of at least six nucleotides was required to both a V gene segment and a J gene segment. Rearrangements were classified as productive when the CDR3 lacked stop codons and remained in frame with V and J, and all other rearrangements were classified as non-productive. CDR3 was defined by IMGT convention, running from the second conserved V-encoded cysteine to the conserved J-encoded phenylalanine. Sequences without an unambiguous match to a single V gene segment were excluded from the earlier analysis of approximately 560 of the donors. An earlier analysis of some 610 of the donors called V segments functional above 56.7% productive rearrangements and segregating when the between-donor standard deviation exceeded 5%. To diagnose cytomegalovirus status from the catalog of TCR beta chain sequences, a statistical classification framework was built. V and J gene assignment, in a later analysis, came from comparing TCR nucleotide sequences with IMGT/GENE-DB human TR gene sequences. Using the TCRdist pipeline, a later analysis assigned CDR3 sequences along with most-parsimonious VDJ recombination scenarios. In a later analysis, every TCR beta chain was defined by the combination of its CDR3 amino acid sequence and its V-gene family, and reads without a unique V-gene family were dropped. As a way to deal with suspected cross-contamination and a sequencing artifact, a later analysis dropped approximately 570 nucleotide sequences that were highly shared and had low generation probability. In a later analysis, a clonal expansion index was calculated for each public chain from normalized within-repertoire ranks of inferred template counts. Generation probabilities in a later analysis came from a VDJ recombination model fitted to out-of-frame rearrangements, and those results were checked against IGoR. In a later analysis, hypergeometric tests were used to score TCR-TCR, TCR-HLA and TCR-CMV co-occurrence, with a repertoire-size bias correction applied to TCR pairs. To estimate false discovery rates, a later analysis permuted the HLA or CMV assignments 20 times. A later analysis grouped co-occurring TCRs with DBSCAN, adding TCRdist sequence similarity when clustering within HLA-allele-positive subsets. Repertoires with fewer than 30,000 or more than 120,000 public chains, plus five repertoires with anomalous nucleotide sharing, were excluded from co-occurrence clustering. TCRdb mirrors the immuneACCESS table, restricted to in-frame sequences. Some clones are absent from its copies; in checked studies, under half trace to an unresolved V gene, and the reason for the others is unknown. V, J and clone size are taken as reported in that table, and D and trimming were inferred from the DNA itself. Within this sample are about 150,000 clones, with roughly 80% of them counted one time only. The biggest ten clones account for about 2.2% of the sample.

This chain joins TRBV10-2 to TRBJ2-1; perhaps TRBD2 is the D gene, with 5 bases matching. The sequencing sample was made of PBMCs. The clonotype was recovered from a man aged 30-40 years in good health and CMV-seronegative. The sequenced DNA is TGCGCCAGCAGTGACATGGACTTGGGATACAATGAGCAGTTCTTC. This codes for CASSDMDLGYNEQFF.